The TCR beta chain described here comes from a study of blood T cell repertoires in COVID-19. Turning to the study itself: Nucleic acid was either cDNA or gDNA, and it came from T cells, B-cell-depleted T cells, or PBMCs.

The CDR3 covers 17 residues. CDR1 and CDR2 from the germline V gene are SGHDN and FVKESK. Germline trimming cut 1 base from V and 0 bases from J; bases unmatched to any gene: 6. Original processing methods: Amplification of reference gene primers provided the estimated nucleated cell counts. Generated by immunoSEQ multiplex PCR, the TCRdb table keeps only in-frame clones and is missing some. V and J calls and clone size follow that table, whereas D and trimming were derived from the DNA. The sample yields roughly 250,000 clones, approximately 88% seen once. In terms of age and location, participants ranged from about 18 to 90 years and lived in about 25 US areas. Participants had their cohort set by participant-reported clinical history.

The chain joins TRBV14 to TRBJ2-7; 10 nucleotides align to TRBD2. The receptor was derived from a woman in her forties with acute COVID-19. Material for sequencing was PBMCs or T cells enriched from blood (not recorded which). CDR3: CASSQGLAGAASYEQYF. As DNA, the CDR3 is TGTGCCAGCAGCCAAGGGCTAGCGGGAGCCGCCTCCTACGAGCAGTACTTC.